This TCR beta chain was sequenced during a study of technical replicates of blood from a few donors. The assay was immunoSEQ multiplex PCR, and TCRdb's table has in-frame clones only and misses some. The sample has more than 90,000 clones, about 96% seen once. The CDR3 totals 16 residues. The ends were cut back, 1 base at V and 0 bases at J, with 10 bases in the middle. The germline gives CDR1 SGHVS, CDR2 FQNEAQ. The chain has TRBV7-8 and TRBJ2-1; D might be TRBD1 (5 bases). This receptor was taken from a human donor in good health. Input material: T cells isolated from PBMCs. The CDR3 DNA sequence: TGTGCCAGCAGCTTAGAAACAGGCAGCTCCTACAATGAGCAGTTCTTC. Translated: CASSLETGSSYNEQFF. Full variable domain (remainder filled in from reference TRBV7-8 and TRBJ2-1): GAGVSQSPRYKVAKRGQDVALRCDPISGHVSLFWYQQALGQGPEFLTYFQNEAQLDKSGLPSDRFFAERPEGSVSTLKIQRTQQEDSAVYLCASSLETGSSYNEQFFGPGTRLTVL.